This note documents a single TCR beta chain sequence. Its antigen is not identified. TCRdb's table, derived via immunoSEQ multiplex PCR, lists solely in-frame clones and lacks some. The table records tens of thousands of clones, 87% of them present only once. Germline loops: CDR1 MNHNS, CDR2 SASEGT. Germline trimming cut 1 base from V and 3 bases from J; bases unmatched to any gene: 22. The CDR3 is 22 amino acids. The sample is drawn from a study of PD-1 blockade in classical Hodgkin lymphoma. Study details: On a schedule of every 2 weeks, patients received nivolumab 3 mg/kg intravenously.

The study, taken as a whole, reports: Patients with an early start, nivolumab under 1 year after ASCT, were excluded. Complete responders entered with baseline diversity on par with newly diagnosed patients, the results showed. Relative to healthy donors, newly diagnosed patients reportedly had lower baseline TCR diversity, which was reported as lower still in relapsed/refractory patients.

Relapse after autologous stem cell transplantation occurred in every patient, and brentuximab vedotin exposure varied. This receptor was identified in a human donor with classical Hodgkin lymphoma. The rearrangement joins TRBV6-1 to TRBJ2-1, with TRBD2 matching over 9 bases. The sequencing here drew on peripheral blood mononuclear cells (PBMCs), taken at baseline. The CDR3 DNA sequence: TGTGCCAGCAGTGAAGTCGGGGCGGGGGTAGCGGGGGTCTTCTCGCTCTACAATGAGCAGTTCTTC. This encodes CASSEVGAGVAGVFSLYNEQFF.